The clone carrying this T cell receptor beta chain turned up a few times. The antigen is not known. The data were taken from a study of early T cells in non-severe SARS-CoV-2 infection. Study overall: Sequencing used unsorted whole-blood bulk RNA, so chains lack pairing. Notes on the study in general: Private and CD4 specificities were missed by VDJdb matching, which favored anti-spike CD8 responses.

This CDR3 comprises 16 residues. Unique molecular identifiers were attached to individual cDNA molecules. TCRdb re-derived calls from the 5' RACE reads in MiXCR, one entry per CDR3 protein. This sample has 45,000 to 55,000 distinct CDR3 sequences, with roughly 6.5% found just once. This receptor was obtained from an adult who was a healthcare worker with PCR-confirmed SARS-CoV-2 infection or an uninfected control (not recorded which). V gene TRBV21-1 combines with J gene TRBJ2-3; the table's D call, TRBD1, was not checked against the DNA. TRBV21-1 is deemed a pseudogene. Material: whole blood. DNA for the CDR3: TGTGCCAGCAGCCCCCGGGACAACTATAGCACAGATACGCAGTATTTT. Translation: CASSPRDNYSTDTQYF.